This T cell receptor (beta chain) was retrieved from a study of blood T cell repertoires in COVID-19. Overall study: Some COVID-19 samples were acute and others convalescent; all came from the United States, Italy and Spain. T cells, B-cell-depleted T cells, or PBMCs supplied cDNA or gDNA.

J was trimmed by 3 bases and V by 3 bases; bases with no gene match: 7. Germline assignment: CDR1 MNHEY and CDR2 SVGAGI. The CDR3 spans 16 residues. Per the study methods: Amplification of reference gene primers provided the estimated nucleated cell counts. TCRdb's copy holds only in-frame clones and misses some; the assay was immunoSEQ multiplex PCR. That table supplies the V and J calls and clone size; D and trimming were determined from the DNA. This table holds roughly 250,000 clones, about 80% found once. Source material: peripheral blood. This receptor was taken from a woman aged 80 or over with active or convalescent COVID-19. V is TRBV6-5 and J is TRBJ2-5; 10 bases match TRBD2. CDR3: CASSYPLAGVEETQYF. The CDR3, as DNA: TGTGCCAGCAGTTATCCTCTAGCGGGAGTCGAAGAGACCCAGTACTTC.